This section outlines one T cell receptor beta chain sequence together with its context. Germline loops: CDR1 LNHNV, CDR2 YYDKDF (reference sequence). Trimming left V 3 bases short and J 3 bases short, with 14 bases between. The CDR3 loop spans 16 amino acids. The data were produced by immunoSEQ multiplex PCR, yet TCRdb's version contains in-frame clones alone and is incomplete. The top ten clones hold roughly 12% of a sample with tens of thousands of clones, 70% to 90% of them seen once. These data are taken from a study of OX40 agonist ivuxolimab in advanced cancers. The clonotype was recovered from an adult with an advanced solid tumor such as melanoma, head and neck, liver or kidney cancer. V usage is TRBV15 and J usage is TRBJ2-2; D possibly corresponds to TRBD1 (6 bases). Sequencing used CD4+ or CD8+ T cells sorted from blood, obtained in a trial of the OX40 agonist ivuxolimab. The CDR3 sequence: CATSRLGGTYTGELFF. The CDR3 DNA follows: TGTGCCACCAGCAGGTTAGGGGGAACGTACACCGGGGAGCTGTTTTTT.